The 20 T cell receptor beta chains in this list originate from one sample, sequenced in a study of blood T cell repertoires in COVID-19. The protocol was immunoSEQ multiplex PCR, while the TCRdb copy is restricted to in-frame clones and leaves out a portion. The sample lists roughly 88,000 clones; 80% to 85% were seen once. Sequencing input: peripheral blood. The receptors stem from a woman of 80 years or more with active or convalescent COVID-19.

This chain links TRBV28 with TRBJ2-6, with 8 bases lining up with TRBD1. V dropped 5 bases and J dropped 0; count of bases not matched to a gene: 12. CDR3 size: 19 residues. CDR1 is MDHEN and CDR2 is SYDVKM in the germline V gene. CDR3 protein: CASSEFPGQVPSGANVLTF. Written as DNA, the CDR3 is TGTGCCAGCAGTGAATTCCCGGGACAGGTTCCCTCTGGGGCCAACGTCCTGACTTTC.

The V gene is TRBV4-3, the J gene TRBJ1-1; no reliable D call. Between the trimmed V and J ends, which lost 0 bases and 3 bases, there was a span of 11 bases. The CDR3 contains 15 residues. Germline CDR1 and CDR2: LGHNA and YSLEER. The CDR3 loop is CASSQDYGSYTEAFF. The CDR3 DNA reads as TGCGCCAGCAGCCAAGATTACGGGTCGTACACTGAAGCTTTCTTT.

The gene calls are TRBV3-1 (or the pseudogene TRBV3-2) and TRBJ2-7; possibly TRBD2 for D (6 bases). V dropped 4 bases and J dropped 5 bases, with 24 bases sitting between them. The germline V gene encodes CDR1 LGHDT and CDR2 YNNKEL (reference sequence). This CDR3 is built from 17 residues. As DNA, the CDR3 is TGTGCCAGCAGCCTCTCGGGCGGGGTAAGTTTCGCCGACGAGCAGTACTTC. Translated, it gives CASSLSGGVSFADEQYF.

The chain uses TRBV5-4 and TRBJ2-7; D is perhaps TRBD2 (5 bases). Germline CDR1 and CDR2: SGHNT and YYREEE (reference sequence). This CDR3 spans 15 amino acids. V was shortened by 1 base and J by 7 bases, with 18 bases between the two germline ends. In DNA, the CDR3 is TGTGCCAGCAGCTTGATAAACCAGCCTCGGAGGGAGCAGTACTTC. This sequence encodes CASSLINQPRREQYF.

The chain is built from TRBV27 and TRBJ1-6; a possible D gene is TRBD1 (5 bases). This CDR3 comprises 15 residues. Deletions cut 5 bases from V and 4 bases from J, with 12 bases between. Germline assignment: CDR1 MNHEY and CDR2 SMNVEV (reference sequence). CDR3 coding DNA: TGTGCCAGCAGTACCGGAGGGGCATATAATTCACCCCTCCACTTT. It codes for CASSTGGAYNSPLHF.

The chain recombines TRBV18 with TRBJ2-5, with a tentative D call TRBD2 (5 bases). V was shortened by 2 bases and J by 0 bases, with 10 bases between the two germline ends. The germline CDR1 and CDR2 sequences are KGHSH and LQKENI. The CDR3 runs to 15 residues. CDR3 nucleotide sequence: TGTGCCAGCTCACCAGCGGGCCAATACCAAGAGACCCAGTACTTC. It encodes CASSPAGQYQETQYF.

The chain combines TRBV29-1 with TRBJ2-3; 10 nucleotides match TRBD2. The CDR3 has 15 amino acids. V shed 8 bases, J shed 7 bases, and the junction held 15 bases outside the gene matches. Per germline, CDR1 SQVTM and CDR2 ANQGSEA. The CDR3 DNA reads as TGCAGCTTTGCCCCCGCTAGCGGGGGTAGGAATACGCAGTATTTT. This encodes CSFAPASGGRNTQYF.

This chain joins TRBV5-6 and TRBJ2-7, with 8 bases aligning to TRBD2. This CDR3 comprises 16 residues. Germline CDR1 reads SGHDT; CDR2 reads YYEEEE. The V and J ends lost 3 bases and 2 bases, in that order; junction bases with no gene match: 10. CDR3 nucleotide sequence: TGTGCCAGCAGCTCCCAGGGGCGGGAGGACCCCTACGAGCAGTACTTC. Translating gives CASSSQGREDPYEQYF.

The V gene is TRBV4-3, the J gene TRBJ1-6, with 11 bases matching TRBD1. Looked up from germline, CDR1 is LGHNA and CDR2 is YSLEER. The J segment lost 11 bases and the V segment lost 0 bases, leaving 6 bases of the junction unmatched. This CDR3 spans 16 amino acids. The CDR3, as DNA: TGCGCCAGCAGCCAAGACGTGGACAGGGGGCTTACACCCCTCCACTTT. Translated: CASSQDVDRGLTPLHF.

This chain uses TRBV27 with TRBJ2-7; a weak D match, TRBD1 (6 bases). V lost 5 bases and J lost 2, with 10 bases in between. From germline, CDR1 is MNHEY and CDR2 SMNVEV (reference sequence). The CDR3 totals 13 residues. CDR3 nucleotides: TGTGCCAGCAGTCGGGGACAAGCCTACGAGCAGTACTTC. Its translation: CASSRGQAYEQYF.

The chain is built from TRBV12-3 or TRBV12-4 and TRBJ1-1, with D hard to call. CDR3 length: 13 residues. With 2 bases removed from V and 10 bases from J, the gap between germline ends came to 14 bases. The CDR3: CASSLSLEEAAFF. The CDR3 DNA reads TGTGCCAGCAGTTTATCCCTGGAGGAAGCAGCTTTCTTT.

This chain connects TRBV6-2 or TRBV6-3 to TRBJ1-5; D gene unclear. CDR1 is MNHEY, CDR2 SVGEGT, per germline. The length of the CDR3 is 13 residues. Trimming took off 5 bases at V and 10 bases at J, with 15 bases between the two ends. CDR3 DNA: TGTGCCAGCAGTCTCGGCGGGGTCAACCCCCAGCATTTT. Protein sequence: CASSLGGVNPQHF.

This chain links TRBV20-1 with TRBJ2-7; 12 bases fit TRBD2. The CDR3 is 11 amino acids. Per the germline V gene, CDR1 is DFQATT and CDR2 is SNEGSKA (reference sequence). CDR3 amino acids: CIASGGDEQYF. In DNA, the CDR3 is TGCATAGCTAGCGGGGGGGACGAGCAGTACTTC.

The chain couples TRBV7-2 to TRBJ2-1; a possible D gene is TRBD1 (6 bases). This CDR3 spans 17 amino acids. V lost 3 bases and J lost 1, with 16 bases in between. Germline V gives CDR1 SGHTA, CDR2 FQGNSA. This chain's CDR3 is CASSFFRGTGSYNEQFF. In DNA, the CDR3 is TGTGCCAGCAGCTTTTTCCGCGGAACAGGGTCCTACAATGAGCAGTTCTTC.

The CDR3 DNA follows: TGTGCCAGTAGTATGACAGGGACCACTGAAGCTTTCTTT. The encoded protein is CASSMTGTTEAFF. V is TRBV19 and J is TRBJ1-1, with 7 bases fitting TRBD1. The trim removed 3 bases at V and 4 bases at J, leaving 2 bases unmatched. The CDR3 covers 13 residues. Germline loops: CDR1 LNHDA, CDR2 SQIVND (reference sequence).

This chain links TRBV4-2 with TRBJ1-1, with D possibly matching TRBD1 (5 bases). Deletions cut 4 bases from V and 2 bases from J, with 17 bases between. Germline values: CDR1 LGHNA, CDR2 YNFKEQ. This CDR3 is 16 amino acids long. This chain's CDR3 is CASSLKVTGTNTEAFF. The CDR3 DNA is TGTGCCAGCAGCCTCAAGGTAACAGGAACTAACACTGAAGCTTTCTTT.

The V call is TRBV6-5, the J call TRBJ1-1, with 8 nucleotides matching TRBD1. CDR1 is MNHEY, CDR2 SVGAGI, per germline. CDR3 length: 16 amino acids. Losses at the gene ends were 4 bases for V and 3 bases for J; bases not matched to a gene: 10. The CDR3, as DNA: TGTGCCAGCAGTTCTACAGGGGGTGTCCCTCACACTGAAGCTTTCTTT. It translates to CASSSTGGVPHTEAFF.

The CDR3 sequence is CASSSFPGQANYGYTF. The CDR3 DNA follows: TGTGCCAGCAGTTCTTTTCCGGGACAGGCTAACTATGGCTACACCTTC. V usage is TRBV6-2 or TRBV6-3 and J usage is TRBJ1-2, with 8 bases lining up with TRBD1. J was trimmed by 0 bases and V by 4 bases; bases with no gene match: 7. Per germline, CDR1 MNHEY and CDR2 SVGEGT. The CDR3 loop spans 16 amino acids.

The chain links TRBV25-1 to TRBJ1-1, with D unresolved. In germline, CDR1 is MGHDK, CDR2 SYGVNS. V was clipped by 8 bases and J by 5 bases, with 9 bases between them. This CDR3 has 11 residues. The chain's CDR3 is CASGEVTEAFF. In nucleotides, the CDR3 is TGTGCCAGCGGGGAGGTGACTGAAGCTTTCTTT. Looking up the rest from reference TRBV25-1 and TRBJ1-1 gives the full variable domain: EADIYQTPRYLVIGTGKKITLECSQTMGHDKMYWYQQDPGMELHLIHYSYGVNSTEKGDLSSESTVSRIRTEHFPLTLESARPSHTSQYLCASGEVTEAFFGQGTRLTVV.

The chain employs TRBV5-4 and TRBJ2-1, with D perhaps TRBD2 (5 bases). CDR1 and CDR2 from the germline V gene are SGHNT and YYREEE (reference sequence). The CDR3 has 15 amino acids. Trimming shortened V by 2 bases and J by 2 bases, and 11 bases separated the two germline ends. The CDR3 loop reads CASSLPLVPYNEQFF. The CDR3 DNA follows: TGTGCCAGCAGCTTACCACTAGTCCCCTACAATGAGCAGTTCTTC.